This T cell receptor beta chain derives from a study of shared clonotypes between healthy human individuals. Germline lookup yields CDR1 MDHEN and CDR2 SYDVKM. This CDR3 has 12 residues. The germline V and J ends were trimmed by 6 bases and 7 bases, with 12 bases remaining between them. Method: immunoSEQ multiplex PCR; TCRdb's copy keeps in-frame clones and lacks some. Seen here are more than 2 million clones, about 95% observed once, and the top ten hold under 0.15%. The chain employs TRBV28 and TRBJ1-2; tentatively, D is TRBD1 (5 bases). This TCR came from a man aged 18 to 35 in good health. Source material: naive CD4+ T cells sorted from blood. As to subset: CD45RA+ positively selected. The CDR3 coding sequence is TGTGCCAGCAGCGCGGGGCCCTCTGGCTACACCTTC. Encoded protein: CASSAGPSGYTF.